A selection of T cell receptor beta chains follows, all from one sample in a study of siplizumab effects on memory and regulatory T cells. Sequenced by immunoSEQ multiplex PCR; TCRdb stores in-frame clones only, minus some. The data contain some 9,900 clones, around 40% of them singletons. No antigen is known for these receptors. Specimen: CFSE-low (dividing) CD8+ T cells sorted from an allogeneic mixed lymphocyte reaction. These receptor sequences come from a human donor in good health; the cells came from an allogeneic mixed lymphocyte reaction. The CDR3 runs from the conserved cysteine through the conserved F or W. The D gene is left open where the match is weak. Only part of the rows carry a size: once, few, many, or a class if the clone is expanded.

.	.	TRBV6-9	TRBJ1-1	CASSYGAGLNTEAFF	TGTGCCAGCAGTTACGGGGCCGGCTTAAACACTGAAGCTTTCTTT
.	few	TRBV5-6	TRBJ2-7	CASSPGDSYEQYF	TGTGCCAGCAGCCCAGGGGATTCCTACGAGCAGTACTTC
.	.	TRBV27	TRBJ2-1	CASSLSASSYNEQFF	TGTGCCAGCAGTTTAAGCGCGAGCTCCTACAATGAGCAGTTCTTC
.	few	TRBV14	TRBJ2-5	CASSQVQLQETQYF	TGTGCCAGCAGCCAAGTACAACTTCAAGAGACCCAGTACTTC
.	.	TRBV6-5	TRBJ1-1	CASPTPGKRTEAFF	TGTGCCAGCCCTACCCCGGGAAAGAGGACTGAAGCTTTCTTT
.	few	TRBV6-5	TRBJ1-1	CASSQYGLNTEAFF	TGTGCCAGCAGTCAATATGGACTGAACACTGAAGCTTTCTTT
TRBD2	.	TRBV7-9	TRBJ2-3	CASSLVLAGEDTQYF	TGTGCCAGCAGCTTAGTGTTAGCGGGGGAAGATACGCAGTATTTT
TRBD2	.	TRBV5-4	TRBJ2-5	CASSHWTSGAQETQYF	TGTGCCAGCAGCCACTGGACTAGCGGGGCACAAGAGACCCAGTACTTC
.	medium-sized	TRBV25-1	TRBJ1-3	CASSEFVSAGNTIYF	TGTGCCAGCAGTGAATTTGTCTCGGCTGGAAACACCATATATTTT
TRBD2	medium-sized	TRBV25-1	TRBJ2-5	CASSEGLAPVETQYF	TGTGCCAGCAGTGAAGGACTAGCGCCGGTAGAGACCCAGTACTTC
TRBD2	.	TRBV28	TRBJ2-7	CASSLSGGGAYEQYF	TGTGCCAGCAGTTTATCGGGAGGAGGGGCCTACGAGCAGTACTTC
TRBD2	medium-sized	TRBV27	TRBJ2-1	CASSPYSGSSYNEQFF	TGTGCCAGCAGTCCATATAGCGGGAGCTCCTACAATGAGCAGTTCTTC
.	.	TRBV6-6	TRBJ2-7	CASSSGAQVYEQYF	TGTGCCAGCAGTTCGGGGGCGCAAGTCTACGAGCAGTACTTC
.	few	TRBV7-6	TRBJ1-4	CASSLGARELFF	TGTGCCAGCAGCTTAGGGGCGAGGGAACTGTTTTTT
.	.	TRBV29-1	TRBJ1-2	CSVGGNHYGYTF	TGCAGCGTTGGGGGAAACCACTATGGCTACACCTTC
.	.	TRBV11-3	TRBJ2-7	CASSLNEQYF	TGTGCCAGCAGCTTAAATGAGCAGTACTTC
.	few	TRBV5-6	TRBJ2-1	CASSLRLAGSYNEQFF	TGTGCCAGCAGCTTGCGCCTAGCAGGGTCCTACAATGAGCAGTTCTTC
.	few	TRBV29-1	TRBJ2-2	CSVEFRGSRELFF	TGCAGCGTTGAATTTCGAGGCAGCCGGGAGCTGTTTTTT
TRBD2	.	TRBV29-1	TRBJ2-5	CSVEVGLAGGRETQYF	TGCAGCGTTGAAGTTGGTCTAGCGGGAGGGAGAGAGACCCAGTACTTC
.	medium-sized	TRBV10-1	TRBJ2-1	CASSDGGDEQFF	TGCGCCAGCAGTGACGGCGGGGATGAGCAGTTCTTC
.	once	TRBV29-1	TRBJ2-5	CSVVGSDQARAETQYF	TGCAGCGTTGTGGGGAGTGACCAGGCACGTGCAGAGACCCAGTACTTC
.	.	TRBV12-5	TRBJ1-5	CASVGPSNQPQHF	TGTGCTAGTGTTGGACCTTCCAATCAGCCCCAGCATTTT
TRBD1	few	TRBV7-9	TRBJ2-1	CASSLGAGQGGYNEQFF	TGTGCCAGCAGCTTAGGGGCGGGACAGGGGGGATACAATGAGCAGTTCTTC
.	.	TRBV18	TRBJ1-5	CASSPWGNQPQHF	TGTGCCAGCTCACCGTGGGGGAATCAGCCCCAGCATTTT
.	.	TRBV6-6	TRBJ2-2	CASSYSWTGELFF	TGTGCCAGCAGTTACTCGTGGACCGGGGAGCTGTTTTTT
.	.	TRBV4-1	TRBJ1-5	CASSQVKDQPQHF	TGCGCCAGCAGCCAAGTGAAAGATCAGCCCCAGCATTTT
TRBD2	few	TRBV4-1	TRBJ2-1	CASSQLLAGGTSRFF	TGCGCCAGCAGCCAGTTACTAGCGGGGGGGACTAGTAGGTTCTTC
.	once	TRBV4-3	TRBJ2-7	CASSQVKSGFYEQYF	TGCGCCAGCAGCCAAGTAAAGTCAGGGTTCTACGAGCAGTACTTC
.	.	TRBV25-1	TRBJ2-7	CASSGTGTTTYEQYF	TGTGCCAGCAGTGGAACCGGGACGACAACCTACGAGCAGTACTTC
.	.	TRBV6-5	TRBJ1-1	CASSEVEAFF	TGTGCCAGCAGTGAAGTTGAAGCTTTCTTT
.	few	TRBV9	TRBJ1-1	CASSQGNTEAFF	TGTGCCAGCAGCCAGGGGAACACTGAAGCTTTCTTT
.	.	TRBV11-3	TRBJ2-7	CASSLGAGIGDQYF	TGTGCCAGCAGCTTAGGGGCCGGGATTGGGGATCAGTACTTC
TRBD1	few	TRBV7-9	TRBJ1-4	CASSPPVGQGDEKLFF	TGTGCCAGCAGCCCCCCGGTCGGGCAGGGGGATGAAAAACTGTTTTTT
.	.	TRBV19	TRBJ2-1	CASSLEGTHNEQFF	TGTGCCAGTAGTCTTGAGGGTACCCACAATGAGCAGTTCTTC
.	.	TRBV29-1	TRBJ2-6	CSVERESIQSRANVLTF	TGCAGCGTTGAGAGGGAAAGCATACAAAGTCGGGCCAACGTCCTGACTTTC
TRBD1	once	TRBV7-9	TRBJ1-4	CASRSDRGPFKLFF	TGTGCCAGCAGATCGGACAGGGGGCCGTTCAAACTGTTTTTT
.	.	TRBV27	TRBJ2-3	CASSPYPPSTDTQYF	TGTGCCAGCAGTCCCTACCCCCCTAGCACAGATACGCAGTATTTT
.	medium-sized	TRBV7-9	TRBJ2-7	CASSLDPYYEQYF	TGTGCCAGCAGCTTAGACCCTTACTACGAGCAGTACTTC
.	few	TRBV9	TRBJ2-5	CASSVGDRGLETQYF	TGTGCCAGCAGCGTAGGAGATCGGGGCCTGGAGACCCAGTACTTC
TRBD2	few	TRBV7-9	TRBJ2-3	CASSLVEAGWDTQYF	TGTGCCAGCAGCTTAGTAGAAGCGGGGTGGGATACGCAGTATTTT
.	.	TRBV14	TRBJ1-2	CASSPRQADGYTF	TGTGCCAGCAGCCCTAGACAGGCAGATGGCTACACCTTC
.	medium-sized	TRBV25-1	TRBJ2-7	CASSEWNGLGEQYF	TGTGCCAGCAGTGAATGGAATGGCTTGGGCGAGCAGTACTTC
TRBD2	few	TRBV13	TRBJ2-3	CASSDDSGDSSTDTQYF	TGTGCCAGCAGCGATGATAGCGGGGATTCTAGCACAGATACGCAGTATTTT
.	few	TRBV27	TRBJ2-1	CASSFWSGSPYNEQFF	TGTGCCAGCAGTTTCTGGTCCGGGTCCCCTTACAATGAGCAGTTCTTC
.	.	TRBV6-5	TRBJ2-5	CASKVWSQETQYF	TGTGCCAGCAAGGTTTGGAGCCAAGAGACCCAGTACTTC
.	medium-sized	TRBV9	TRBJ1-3	CASSVGGNSGNTIYF	TGTGCCAGCAGCGTAGGGGGGAACTCTGGAAACACCATATATTTT
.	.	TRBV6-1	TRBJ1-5	CAISESLRGAAQPQHF	TGTGCCATCAGTGAGTCGCTCAGGGGCGCAGCCCAGCCCCAGCATTTT
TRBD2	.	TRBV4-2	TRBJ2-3	CASSQLAGGTDTQYF	TGTGCCAGCAGCCAACTAGCGGGGGGCACAGATACGCAGTATTTT
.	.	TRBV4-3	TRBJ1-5	CASSQEVGFGNQPQHF	TGCGCCAGCAGCCAAGAGGTAGGGTTTGGGAATCAGCCCCAGCATTTT
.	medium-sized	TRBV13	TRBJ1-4	CASSLRTLNEKLFF	TGTGCCAGCAGCTTGAGGACGCTTAATGAAAAACTGTTTTTT
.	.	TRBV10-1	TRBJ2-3	CASSGIGGTSTDTQYF	TGCGCCAGCAGTGGAATTGGAGGGACTAGCACAGATACGCAGTATTTT
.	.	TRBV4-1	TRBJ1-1	CASSQDQGFEAFF	TGCGCCAGCAGCCAAGATCAGGGTTTCGAGGCTTTCTTT
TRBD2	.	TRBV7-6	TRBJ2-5	CASSLDTSGETQYF	TGTGCCAGCAGCTTAGACACTAGCGGAGAGACCCAGTACTTC
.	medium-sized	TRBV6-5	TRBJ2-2	CASSYGGGAQLFF	TGTGCCAGCAGTTATGGTGGCGGGGCTCAGCTGTTTTTT
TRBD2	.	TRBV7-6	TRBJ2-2	CASSLGTSGGNTEELFF	TGTGCCAGCAGCTTAGGGACTAGCGGGGGGAACACCGAGGAGCTGTTTTTT
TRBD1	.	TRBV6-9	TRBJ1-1	CASSYTGVNTEAFF	TGTGCCAGCAGTTACACAGGGGTGAACACTGAAGCTTTCTTT
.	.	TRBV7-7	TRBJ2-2	CASRASFANTGELFF	TGTGCCTCAAGGGCGAGTTTCGCGAACACCGGGGAGCTGTTTTTT
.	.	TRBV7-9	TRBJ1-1	CASSNTEAFF	TGTGCCAGCAGCAACACTGAAGCTTTCTTT
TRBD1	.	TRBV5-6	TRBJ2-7	CASSLAAGQGASEQYF	TGTGCCAGCAGCTTGGCCGCGGGACAGGGGGCGAGTGAGCAGTACTTC